What follows is one T cell receptor beta chain and its context. This clonotype was picked up many times. Its antigen target is currently unknown. Base qualities are not provided; no much larger clone lies one nucleotide away. The sequencing machine was an Illumina HiSeq 1500. In TCRdb, the public reads were trimmed at Q25 with fastp and aligned with MiXCR, with productive beta chains retained. Duplicate CDR3 protein sequences are folded into a single record with the most common DNA and genes. The sample table shows roughly 250,000 distinct CDR3 sequences, and 12% are seen once. In total, the top ten clones hold 1.5% to 2% of the sample. This record belongs to a study of T cell repertoires in cytomegalovirus infection (dated by TCRdb to between 2018 and 2020). The study in broad terms: The HLA type of each donor mattered for the analysis, because public TCR beta signatures pointed to carriage of CMV infection along with the matching HLA type.

The germline V and J ends show losses of 1 base and 6 bases respectively, and no gene match explains 8 bases of the junction. The CDR3 numbers 16 residues from cysteine through phenylalanine. The entry retains the CDR3 DNA only, 48 bases that are in frame from base 1. Broad study findings and their caveats: In both this cohort and an independent roughly 330-donor cohort, the cumulative frequency of public TCR beta family members distinguished carriers of CMV infection plus the relevant HLA type. The ex vivo response was dominated by HLA-C-restricted CMV-specific TCR beta clonotypes, which also provided the single most frequent clonotype in two of eight donors.

The sequenced material came from PBMCs. The chain is encoded by TRBV12-3 or TRBV12-4 joined to TRBJ2-4, with 8 bases in between that match TRBD1. This receptor was identified in a human donor in good health (CMV status not recorded). Some clones in this sample may be carry-over from other donors' samples. The DNA is TGTGCCAGCAGTTTAGGGACAGGGATAGGAGGAAACATTCAGTACTTC. The resulting protein is CASSLGTGIGGNIQYF.